Listed below are T cell receptor beta chains from one sample, sequenced in a study of molecular identifiers for immune sequencing clone quantification. TCRdb reprocessed the PCR reads with MiXCR, giving one entry per CDR3 protein. The repertoire holds about 330,000 distinct CDR3 sequences, 24% seen once, with around 0.7% in the top ten. The sequenced material came from naive CD8+ T cells from blood, with Jurkat cell RNA spiked in. The receptors were sampled from a human donor in good health. Some libraries in this study had Jurkat cell RNA spiked in. Each CDR3 is given with its conserved first and last residue. D genes are given only for firm matches. Not every row has a clone size; where given, it reads once, few, many or a size class.

>many|TRBV28|TRBJ1-5|-
CASSLPRSDRLTLPQHF
TGTGCCAGCAGTCTCCCGCGTAGTGACAGGCTGACGTTGCCCCAGCATTTT
>few|TRBV12-3/TRBV12-4|TRBJ2-1|-
CASSFWGRRDNEQFF
TGTGCCAGCAGTTTTTGGGGACGGCGGGACAATGAGCAGTTCTTC
>many|TRBV6-2/TRBV6-3|TRBJ2-5|TRBD2
CASGDRLAGETQYF
TGTGCCAGCGGGGATCGACTAGCCGGTGAGACCCAGTACTTC
>many|TRBV12-3/TRBV12-4|TRBJ1-1|-
CAILLPRGDDFF
TGTGCCATCCTATTACCCCGAGGTGATGACTTCTTT
>-|TRBV6-5|TRBJ2-2|TRBD1
CASSPATGVTGELFF
TGTGCCAGCAGCCCCGCGACAGGGGTCACCGGGGAGCTGTTTTTT
>few|TRBV28|TRBJ2-5|TRBD2
CASSWTSGRARETQYF
TGTGCCAGCAGTTGGACTAGCGGGAGGGCCCGTGAGACCCAGTACTTC
>-|TRBV15|TRBJ1-3|-
CATSRGTGRRGTTIYF
TGTGCCACCAGCAGAGGAACAGGTAGAAGAGGAACCACCATATATTTT
>-|TRBV19|TRBJ2-4|TRBD2
CASSEFTGGKNIQYF
TGTGCCAGTAGTGAGTTTACGGGAGGTAAAAACATTCAGTACTTC
>-|TRBV7-8|TRBJ2-3|TRBD2
CASSLMSSGGAGNTQYF
TGTGCCAGCAGCTTAATGTCTAGCGGGGGGGCTGGAAATACGCAATATTTT
>few|TRBV6-2/TRBV6-3|TRBJ2-3|-
CASSSINRRAVTDTQYF
TGTGCCAGCAGTTCAATCAACAGACGCGCCGTCACAGATACGCAGTATTTT
>-|TRBV11-1|TRBJ2-5|-
CASSFGGIQETQYF
TGTGCCAGCAGCTTTGGGGGGATCCAAGAGACCCAGTACTTC
>many|TRBV24-1|TRBJ2-1|TRBD2
CATGLADVYNEQFF
TGTGCCACTGGACTAGCGGACGTATACAATGAGCAGTTCTTC
>few|TRBV27|TRBJ2-3|TRBD2
CASSLGEGGTDTQYF
TGTGCCAGCAGTTTAGGGGAGGGAGGCACAGATACGCAGTATTTT
>few|TRBV7-6|TRBJ1-1|-
CASSLAGTFEAFF
TGTGCCAGCAGCTTAGCGGGGACATTTGAAGCTTTCTTT
>many|TRBV2|TRBJ1-1|-
CASSEEGRTEAFF
TGTGCCAGCAGTGAAGAGGGGAGGACTGAAGCTTTCTTT
>many|TRBV6-5|TRBJ2-3|-
CASSYSRGGTDTQYF
TGTGCCAGCAGTTACTCGAGGGGGGGCACAGATACGCAGTATTTT